This T cell receptor (beta chain) appears in the sequencing data of a study of glioma-infiltrating T cells after dendritic cell vaccination. Per the germline V gene, CDR1 is LNHDA and CDR2 is SQIVND (reference sequence). The CDR3 runs to 15 residues. V lost 3 bases and J lost 9; bases outside the gene matches: 10. Only a few counts were recorded for this clone. TCRB CDR3 was amplified from 2 ug genomic DNA or less. The PCR used 60 V beta and 13 J beta primers. Assay: immunoSEQ multiplex PCR; the TCRdb copy retains only in-frame clones and omits some. The sample lists just over 95,000 clones, roughly 83% occurring once.

This receptor was obtained from a human donor with glioblastoma. The rearrangement uses TRBV19 and TRBJ2-3; 9 bases line up with TRBD2. The sample in question was blood, obtained before dendritic cell vaccination. The CDR3 sequence is CASSILAGGLATQYF. CDR3 nucleotides: TGTGCCAGTAGTATTTTGGCGGGGGGGCTGGCAACGCAGTATTTT.